This TCR beta chain was captured by sequencing in a study of blood T cell repertoires in COVID-19 (dated by TCRdb to 2020 to 2022). The study in broad terms: The collaborator samples originated in the United States, Italy and Spain and spanned the acute and convalescent phases of COVID-19. The prospective study material was composed of cDNA or gDNA derived from T cells, B-cell-depleted T cells, or PBMCs. Deeply sampled blood TCRbeta repertoires from subjects exposed to, actively infected with, or recovered from COVID-19 were included in the dataset. Sample metadata almost always included a de-identified subject ID, COVID-19 status, age in years and sex. HLA class I and class II types, where available, came from metadata supplied by the sample provider rather than from assay-based typing. The repertoires were released in a freely available public database meant as a resource for research on the immune response to SARS-CoV-2. The samples were drawn from two sources: the first 160 participants of the ongoing ImmuneRACE study, and approximately 1,300 subjects contributed by 6 global collaborators.

This clone was detected only a few times. Its antigen is currently not known. No base quality values were provided; no much bigger clone lies one nucleotide off. From the germline V gene, CDR1 is SGHRS and CDR2 is YFSETQ. The CDR3 has 16 amino acids, counting the end cysteine and phenylalanine. Only CDR3 DNA is held: 48 bases, read in frame from base 1. V is pared back by 0 bases and J by 0 bases, with 10 bases lying between the germline termini. The full study reports these points: The amount of clinical and demographic metadata varied by source and participant and was provided uncurated.

TCRbeta CDR3 regions were amplified from genomic DNA using the immunoSEQ Assay, a bias-controlled multiplex PCR. For the original study's pipeline: The number of nucleated cells in each sample was estimated by amplification of reference gene primers within the assay. Sequence reads were collapsed and filtered to measure the absolute abundance of every unique TCRbeta CDR3 rearrangement. For each sample, productive Simpson clonality was calculated as the square root of Simpson's diversity index across productive rearrangements. Not all clones reach the TCRdb copy of this immuneACCESS table, which keeps in-frame sequences only. Checked studies attribute under half of the gap to unresolved V genes and leave the rest unexplained. V, J and clone size are taken as reported in that table, and D and trimming were inferred from the DNA itself. Within this sample are 250,000 to 350,000 clones, with around 87% of them counted one time only. Under 5.5% of the sample comes from the top ten.

Enrolling through a virtual design, the prospective study's participants ranged in age from roughly 18 to 95 years and lived across 24 United States geographic areas. To assign participants to cohorts, the prospective study relied on clinical history that participants themselves reported in a screening survey and a study questionnaire. For ImmuneRACE Cohort 3, a participant was defined as recovered based on two consecutive negative NP/OP PCR tests, clearance by a healthcare professional, or resolution of symptoms. Mobile phlebotomists in the prospective study collected whole blood, serum and a nasopharyngeal or oropharyngeal swab from every participant. Prospective study participants could optionally give additional blood draws and questionnaires over an approximately two-month period. Before DNA extraction, prospective study blood samples were shipped either frozen or at room temperature.

Sequenced sample: PBMCs or T cells enriched from blood (not recorded which). The sequence links TRBV5-1 to TRBJ1-3, with no reliable assignment of the D segment. The source of this sequence is a woman aged 30 to 39 who had recovered from COVID-19. The CDR3 has the sequence CASSLEGARSGNTIYF. The bases are TGCGCCAGCAGCTTGGAGGGAGCCCGCTCTGGAAACACCATATATTTT.